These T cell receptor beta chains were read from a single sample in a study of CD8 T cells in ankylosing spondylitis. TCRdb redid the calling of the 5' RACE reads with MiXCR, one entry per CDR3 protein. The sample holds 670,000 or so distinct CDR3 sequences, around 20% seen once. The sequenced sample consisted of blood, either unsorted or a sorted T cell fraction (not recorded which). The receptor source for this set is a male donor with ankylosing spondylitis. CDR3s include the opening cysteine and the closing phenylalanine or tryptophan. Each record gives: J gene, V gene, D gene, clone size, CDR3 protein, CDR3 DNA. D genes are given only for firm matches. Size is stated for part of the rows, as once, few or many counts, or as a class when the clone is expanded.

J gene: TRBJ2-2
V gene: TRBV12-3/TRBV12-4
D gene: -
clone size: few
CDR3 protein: CASSFGVTNTGELFF
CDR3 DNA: TGTGCCAGCAGTTTTGGCGTAACGAACACCGGGGAGCTGTTTTTT

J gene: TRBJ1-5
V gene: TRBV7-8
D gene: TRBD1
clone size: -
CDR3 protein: CASSLADRFYNQPQHF
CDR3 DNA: TGTGCCAGCAGCTTAGCGGACAGGTTTTACAATCAGCCCCAGCATTTT

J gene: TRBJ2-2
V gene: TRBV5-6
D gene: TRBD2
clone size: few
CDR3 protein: CASSFSLRLAGAGELFF
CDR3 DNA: TGTGCCAGCAGCTTCTCCCTTCGGCTAGCGGGAGCCGGGGAGCTGTTTTTT

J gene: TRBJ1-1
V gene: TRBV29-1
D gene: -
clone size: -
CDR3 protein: CSGRVGDTEAFF
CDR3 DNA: TGCAGCGGTAGGGTGGGGGACACTGAAGCTTTCTTT

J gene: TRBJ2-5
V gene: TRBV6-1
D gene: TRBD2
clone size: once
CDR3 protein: CASKLAESGETQYF
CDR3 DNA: TGTGCCAGTAAACTAGCGGAAAGCGGAGAGACCCAGTACTTC

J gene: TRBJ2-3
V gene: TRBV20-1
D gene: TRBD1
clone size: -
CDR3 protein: CSAGQGAGDTQYF
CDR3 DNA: TGCAGTGCCGGACAGGGGGCGGGGGATACGCAGTATTTT

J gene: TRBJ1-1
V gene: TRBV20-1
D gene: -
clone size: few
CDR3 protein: CSAFKGLPLNTEAFF
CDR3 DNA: TGCAGTGCTTTCAAGGGACTGCCGTTGAACACTGAAGCTTTCTTT

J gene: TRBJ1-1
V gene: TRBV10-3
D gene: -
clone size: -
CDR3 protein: CAISESKKGLDTEAFF
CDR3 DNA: TGTGCCATCAGTGAGTCGAAGAAGGGATTGGACACTGAAGCTTTCTTT

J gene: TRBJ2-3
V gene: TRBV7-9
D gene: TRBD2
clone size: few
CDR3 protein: CASSPGRDYRTDTQYF
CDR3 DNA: TGTGCCAGCAGTCCCGGCCGGGACTATCGGACAGATACGCAGTATTTT

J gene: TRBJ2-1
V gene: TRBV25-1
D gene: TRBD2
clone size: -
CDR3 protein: CASSFGGKYNEQFF
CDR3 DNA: TGTGCCAGCAGTTTCGGGGGGAAGTACAATGAGCAGTTCTTC

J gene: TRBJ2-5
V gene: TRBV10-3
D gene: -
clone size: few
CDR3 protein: CAISESNLEETQYF
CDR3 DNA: TGTGCCATCAGTGAGTCGAACCTGGAGGAGACCCAGTACTTC

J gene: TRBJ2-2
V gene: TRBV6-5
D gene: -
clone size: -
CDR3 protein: CASSYELGGGGTGELFF
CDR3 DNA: TGTGCCAGCAGTTACGAACTAGGGGGGGGCGGCACCGGGGAGCTGTTTTTT

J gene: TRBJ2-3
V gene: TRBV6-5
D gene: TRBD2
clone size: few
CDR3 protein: CASSYSTAGLSTDTQYF
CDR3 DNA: TGTGCCAGCAGTTACTCGACAGCGGGGCTAAGCACAGATACGCAGTATTTT

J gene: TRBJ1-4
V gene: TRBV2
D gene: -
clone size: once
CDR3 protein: CASSFGFSNEKLFF
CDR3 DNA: TGTGCCAGCAGTTTTGGGTTTTCTAATGAAAAACTGTTTTTT

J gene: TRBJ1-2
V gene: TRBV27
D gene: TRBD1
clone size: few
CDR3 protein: CASKGTGELANYGYTF
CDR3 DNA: TGTGCCAGCAAAGGGACAGGGGAATTAGCTAACTATGGCTACACCTTC

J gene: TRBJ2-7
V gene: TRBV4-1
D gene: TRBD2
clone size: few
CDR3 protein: CASSSRVAGLTYEQYF
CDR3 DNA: TGCGCCAGCAGCTCCAGAGTAGCGGGTCTAACCTACGAGCAGTACTTC

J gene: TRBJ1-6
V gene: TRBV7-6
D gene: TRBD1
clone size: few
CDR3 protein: CASSLGTGKMSPLHF
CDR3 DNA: TGTGCCAGCAGCTTAGGGACAGGAAAAATGTCACCCCTCCACTTT

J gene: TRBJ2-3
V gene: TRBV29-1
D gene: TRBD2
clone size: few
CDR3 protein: CSAGPGLAGTDTQYF
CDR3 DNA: TGCAGCGCAGGACCGGGACTAGCGGGGACAGATACGCAGTATTTT

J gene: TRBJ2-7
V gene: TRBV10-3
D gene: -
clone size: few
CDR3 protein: CATGGREQYF
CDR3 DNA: TGTGCCACTGGGGGCCGGGAGCAGTACTTC

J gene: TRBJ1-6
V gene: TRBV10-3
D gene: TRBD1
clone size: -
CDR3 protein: CAIGTGQSPLHF
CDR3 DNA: TGTGCCATTGGGACAGGACAATCACCCCTCCACTTT

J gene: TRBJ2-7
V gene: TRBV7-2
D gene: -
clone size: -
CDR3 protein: CASSLPGTYYEQYF
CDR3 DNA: TGTGCCAGCAGCTTACCGGGGACTTACTACGAGCAGTACTTC

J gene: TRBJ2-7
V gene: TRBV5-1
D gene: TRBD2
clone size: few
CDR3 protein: CASSRSSGRTHEQYF
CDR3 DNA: TGCGCCAGCAGCAGATCTAGCGGGAGAACCCACGAGCAGTACTTC

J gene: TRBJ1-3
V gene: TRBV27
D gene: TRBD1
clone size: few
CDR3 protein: CASSPTDRGFGGAAIYF
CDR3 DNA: TGTGCCAGCAGTCCCACAGACAGGGGATTCGGTGGGGCGGCCATATATTTT

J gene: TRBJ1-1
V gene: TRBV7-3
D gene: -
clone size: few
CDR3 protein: CASSAGQGTEAFF
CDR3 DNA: TGTGCCAGCAGTGCAGGGCAGGGCACTGAAGCTTTCTTT

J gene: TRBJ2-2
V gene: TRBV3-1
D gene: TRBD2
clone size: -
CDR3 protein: CASTATSGTSTGELFF
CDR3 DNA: TGTGCCAGCACCGCGACTAGCGGGACCTCCACCGGGGAGCTGTTTTTT

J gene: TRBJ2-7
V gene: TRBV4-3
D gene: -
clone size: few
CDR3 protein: CASSQKIEGPYEQYF
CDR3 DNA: TGCGCCAGCAGCCAAAAAATTGAAGGGCCCTACGAGCAGTACTTC

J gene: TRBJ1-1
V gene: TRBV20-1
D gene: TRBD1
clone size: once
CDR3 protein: CSAGTALNTEAFF
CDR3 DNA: TGCAGTGCTGGGACAGCCTTGAACACTGAAGCTTTCTTT

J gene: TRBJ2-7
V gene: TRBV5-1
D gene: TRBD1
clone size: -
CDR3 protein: CASSLVTGEDEQYF
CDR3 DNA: TGCGCCAGCAGCTTGGTGACAGGGGAGGACGAGCAGTACTTC

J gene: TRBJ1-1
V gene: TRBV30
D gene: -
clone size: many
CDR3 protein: CAWSPQLNTEAFF
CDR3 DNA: TGTGCCTGGAGTCCGCAACTGAACACTGAAGCTTTCTTT

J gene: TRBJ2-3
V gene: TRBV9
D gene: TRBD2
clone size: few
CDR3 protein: CASTPRGDFTDTQYF
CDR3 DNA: TGTGCCAGCACCCCCCGGGGGGACTTTACAGATACGCAGTATTTT

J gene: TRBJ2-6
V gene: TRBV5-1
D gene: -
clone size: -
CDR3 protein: CASSFGYPSGANVLTF
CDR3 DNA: TGCGCCAGCAGCTTTGGCTACCCCTCTGGGGCCAACGTCCTGACTTTC

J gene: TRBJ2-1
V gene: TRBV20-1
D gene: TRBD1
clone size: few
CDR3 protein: CSAGDRFYNEQFF
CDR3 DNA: TGCAGTGCTGGGGACAGGTTTTACAATGAGCAGTTCTTC

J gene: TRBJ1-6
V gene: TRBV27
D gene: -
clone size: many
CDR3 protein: CASSFQGLRSPLHF
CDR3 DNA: TGTGCCAGCAGTTTTCAGGGTTTAAGATCACCCCTCCACTTT

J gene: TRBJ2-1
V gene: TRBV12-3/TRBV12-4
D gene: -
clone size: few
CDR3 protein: CASSLWGRVYEQFF
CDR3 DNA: TGTGCCAGCAGTTTATGGGGTAGAGTCTATGAGCAGTTCTTC

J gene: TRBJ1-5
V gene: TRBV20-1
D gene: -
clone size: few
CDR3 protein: CSARDGGGAGNQPQHF
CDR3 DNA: TGCAGTGCTAGAGATGGGGGGGGGGCTGGCAATCAGCCCCAGCATTTT

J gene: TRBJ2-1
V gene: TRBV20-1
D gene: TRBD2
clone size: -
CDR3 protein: CSALGLAGNEQFF
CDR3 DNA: TGCAGTGCTCTCGGACTAGCGGGCAATGAGCAGTTCTTC

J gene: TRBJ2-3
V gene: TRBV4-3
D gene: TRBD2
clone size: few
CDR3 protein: CASSRGTSGSSTDTQYF
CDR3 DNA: TGCGCCAGCAGCCGGGGGACTAGCGGGAGTAGCACAGATACGCAGTATTTT

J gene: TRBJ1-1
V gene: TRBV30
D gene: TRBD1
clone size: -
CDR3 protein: CAWSPTGSTEAFF
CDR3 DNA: TGTGCCTGGAGCCCGACAGGGAGCACTGAAGCTTTCTTT

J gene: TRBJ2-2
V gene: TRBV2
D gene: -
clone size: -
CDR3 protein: CASSDLSEYTGELFF
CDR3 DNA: TGTGCCAGCAGTGATTTGTCCGAATACACCGGGGAGCTGTTTTTT

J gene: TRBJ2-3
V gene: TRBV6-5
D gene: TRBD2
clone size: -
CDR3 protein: CASSYSASGGLTDTQYF
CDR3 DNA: TGTGCCAGCAGTTACTCAGCTAGCGGGGGCCTCACAGATACGCAGTATTTT

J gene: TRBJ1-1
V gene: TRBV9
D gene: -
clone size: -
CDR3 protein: CASSPGGRWEAEAFF
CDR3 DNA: TGTGCCAGCAGCCCCGGGGGGAGATGGGAGGCTGAAGCTTTCTTT

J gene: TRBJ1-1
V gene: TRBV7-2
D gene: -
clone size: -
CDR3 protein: CGGARDRANTEAFF
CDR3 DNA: TGTGGCGGGGCCCGGGATCGGGCGAACACTGAAGCTTTCTTT

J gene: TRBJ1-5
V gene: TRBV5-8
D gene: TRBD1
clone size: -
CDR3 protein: CASSLTKTGSSNQPQHF
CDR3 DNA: TGTGCCAGCAGCCTCACCAAGACAGGGTCGTCCAATCAGCCCCAGCATTTT

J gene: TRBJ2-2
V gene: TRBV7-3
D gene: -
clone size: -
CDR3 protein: CASGGPDTGELFF
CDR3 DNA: TGTGCCAGCGGGGGGCCGGACACCGGGGAGCTGTTTTTT

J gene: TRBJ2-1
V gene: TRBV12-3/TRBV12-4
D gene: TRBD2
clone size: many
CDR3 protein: CASSLRAGADEQFF
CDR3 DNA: TGTGCCAGCAGTTTAAGAGCGGGAGCGGATGAGCAGTTCTTC

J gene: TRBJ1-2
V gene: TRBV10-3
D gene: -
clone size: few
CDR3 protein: CAISEYGAPNYGYTF
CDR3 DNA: TGTGCCATCAGTGAATACGGCGCCCCAAACTATGGCTACACCTTC

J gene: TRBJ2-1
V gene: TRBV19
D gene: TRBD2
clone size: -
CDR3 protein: CASSITIEEAGGNEQFF
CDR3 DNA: TGTGCCAGTAGTATAACTATCGAAGAGGCGGGAGGCAATGAGCAGTTCTTC

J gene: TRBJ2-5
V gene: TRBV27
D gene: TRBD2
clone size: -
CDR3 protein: CASRSSGGKETQYF
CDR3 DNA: TGTGCCAGCCGCTCCTCGGGGGGAAAAGAGACCCAGTACTTC

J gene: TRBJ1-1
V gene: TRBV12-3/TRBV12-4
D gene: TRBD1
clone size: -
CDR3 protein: CASSDRGPTEAFF
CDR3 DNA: TGTGCCAGCAGCGACAGGGGGCCCACTGAAGCTTTCTTT

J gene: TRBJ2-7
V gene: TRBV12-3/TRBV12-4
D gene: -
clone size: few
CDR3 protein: CASSFGVTYEQYF
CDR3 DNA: TGTGCCAGCAGTTTTGGTGTGACCTACGAGCAGTACTTC

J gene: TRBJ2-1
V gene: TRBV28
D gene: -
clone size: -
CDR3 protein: CASSEGTAWEQFF
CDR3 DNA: TGTGCCAGCAGCGAAGGGACTGCCTGGGAGCAGTTCTTC

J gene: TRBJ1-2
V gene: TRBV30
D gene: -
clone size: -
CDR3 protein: CAWRSRGAHGYTF
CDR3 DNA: TGTGCCTGGAGATCGCGGGGGGCACATGGCTACACCTTC